These T cell receptor beta chains were read from a single sample in a study of beta chain features in type 1 diabetes. The data were produced by immunoSEQ multiplex PCR, yet TCRdb's version contains in-frame clones alone and is incomplete. The data contain around 650,000 clones, 9.5% to 15% of them singletons. Sequenced input: naive CD4+ T cells from blood. The receptor set was obtained from a young man with type 1 diabetes. Both conserved end residues are part of each CDR3. Fields, in order: V gene, D gene, J gene, clone size, CDR3 DNA, CDR3 protein. The D gene is left open where the match is weak. Rows may omit the clone size; those that give it use once, few, many or a size class.

v_gene: TRBV5-6; d_gene: TRBD1; j_gene: TRBJ2-7; abundance: -; CDR3nt: TGTGCCAGCAGCTTGTGGGACAGGGATTCCTACGAGCAGTACTTC; CDR3aa: CASSLWDRDSYEQYF
v_gene: TRBV27; d_gene: -; j_gene: TRBJ2-7; abundance: -; CDR3nt: TGTGCCAGCAGTCGGACAAACGAGCAGTACTTC; CDR3aa: CASSRTNEQYF
v_gene: TRBV20-1; d_gene: -; j_gene: TRBJ2-5; abundance: -; CDR3nt: TGCAGTGCTCGGAGTATAGAGACCCAGTACTTC; CDR3aa: CSARSIETQYF
v_gene: TRBV5-1; d_gene: -; j_gene: TRBJ1-2; abundance: -; CDR3nt: TGCGCCAGCAGCTTGGGGGGAATCTATGGCTACACCTTC; CDR3aa: CASSLGGIYGYTF
v_gene: TRBV18; d_gene: -; j_gene: TRBJ2-2; abundance: few; CDR3nt: TGTGCCAGCTCACCTCGTGGGGGATCAAGCGCGACCGGGGAGCTGTTTTTT; CDR3aa: CASSPRGGSSATGELFF
v_gene: TRBV29-1; d_gene: -; j_gene: TRBJ1-1; abundance: -; CDR3nt: TGCAGCGGTTTACAGGGCAGCCGTGAAGCTTTCTTT; CDR3aa: CSGLQGSREAFF
v_gene: TRBV29-1; d_gene: -; j_gene: TRBJ1-4; abundance: -; CDR3nt: TGCAGCGTTGGTCAGGACTACCGTGCAACTAATGAAAAACTGTTTTTT; CDR3aa: CSVGQDYRATNEKLFF
v_gene: TRBV5-1; d_gene: -; j_gene: TRBJ1-2; abundance: -; CDR3nt: TGCGCCAGCAGCTCAGGGGCCCCGGTATATGGCTACACCTTC; CDR3aa: CASSSGAPVYGYTF
v_gene: TRBV10-3; d_gene: TRBD1; j_gene: TRBJ2-7; abundance: few; CDR3nt: TGTGCCACGGCATCTAGGGACAGTACCTACGAGCAGTACTTC; CDR3aa: CATASRDSTYEQYF
v_gene: TRBV4-1; d_gene: -; j_gene: TRBJ1-2; abundance: few; CDR3nt: TGCGCCAGCAGCCAAGATGCACACTTGGGATACACCTTC; CDR3aa: CASSQDAHLGYTF
v_gene: TRBV5-1; d_gene: -; j_gene: TRBJ2-7; abundance: -; CDR3nt: TGCGCCAGCAGCTTGGCTCTGTTGGGCGAGCAGTACTTC; CDR3aa: CASSLALLGEQYF
v_gene: TRBV30; d_gene: -; j_gene: TRBJ1-5; abundance: -; CDR3nt: TGTGCCTGGAGTGTACGATCGGGGGACGGAATCGCGAGCAATCAGCCCCAGCATTTT; CDR3aa: CAWSVRSGDGIASNQPQHF
v_gene: TRBV2; d_gene: -; j_gene: TRBJ2-5; abundance: -; CDR3nt: TGTGCCAGCATGAGGGATGGGGAGACCCAGTACTTC; CDR3aa: CASMRDGETQYF
v_gene: TRBV27; d_gene: -; j_gene: TRBJ1-2; abundance: -; CDR3nt: TGTGCCAGCAGTTCGGCAGGGACCCCTAACTATGGCTACACCTTC; CDR3aa: CASSSAGTPNYGYTF
v_gene: TRBV27; d_gene: TRBD1; j_gene: TRBJ2-7; abundance: few; CDR3nt: TGTGCCAGCAGTATGACAGGGTCCTACGAGCAGTACTTC; CDR3aa: CASSMTGSYEQYF
v_gene: TRBV30; d_gene: -; j_gene: TRBJ1-2; abundance: few; CDR3nt: TGTGCCTGGACCCTCGGGCCATACTACACCTTC; CDR3aa: CAWTLGPYYTF
v_gene: TRBV5-1; d_gene: -; j_gene: TRBJ2-2; abundance: few; CDR3nt: TGCGCCAGCAGCTTAACAGGAACCGGGGAGCTGTTTTTT; CDR3aa: CASSLTGTGELFF
v_gene: TRBV7-9; d_gene: -; j_gene: TRBJ1-1; abundance: -; CDR3nt: TGTGCCAGCAGCCCGAGGACCATGAACACTGAAGCTTTCTTT; CDR3aa: CASSPRTMNTEAFF
v_gene: TRBV27; d_gene: -; j_gene: TRBJ2-5; abundance: -; CDR3nt: TGTGCCAGCAGTTTATCCCCAGGGGGGGAGACCCAGTACTTC; CDR3aa: CASSLSPGGETQYF
v_gene: TRBV29-1; d_gene: -; j_gene: TRBJ2-7; abundance: few; CDR3nt: TGCAGCGATGAAAGGGCAGGGACCTACGAGCAGTACTTC; CDR3aa: CSDERAGTYEQYF
v_gene: TRBV14; d_gene: -; j_gene: TRBJ2-3; abundance: -; CDR3nt: TGTGCCAGCAGCCAAGAAATTGGCCCCGGCACAGATACGCAGTATTTT; CDR3aa: CASSQEIGPGTDTQYF
v_gene: TRBV6-1; d_gene: -; j_gene: TRBJ2-7; abundance: -; CDR3nt: TGTGCCAGCAGTGCCCGAGGTCCGGGGGCTACCCCCTACGAGCAGTACTTC; CDR3aa: CASSARGPGATPYEQYF
v_gene: TRBV6-5; d_gene: -; j_gene: TRBJ2-3; abundance: few; CDR3nt: TGTGCCAGCATCTCCGGGGGCGGGGATACGCAGTATTTT; CDR3aa: CASISGGGDTQYF
v_gene: TRBV5-1; d_gene: TRBD1; j_gene: TRBJ2-7; abundance: -; CDR3nt: TGCGCCAGCAGCCCGGGACAGCCCTACGAGCAGTACTTC; CDR3aa: CASSPGQPYEQYF
v_gene: TRBV30; d_gene: -; j_gene: TRBJ2-7; abundance: -; CDR3nt: TGTGCCTGGAGTGCAGGGGGGAGCTACGAGCAGTACTTC; CDR3aa: CAWSAGGSYEQYF
v_gene: TRBV5-1; d_gene: -; j_gene: TRBJ2-7; abundance: -; CDR3nt: TGCGCCAGCGCAGGGGATCTAAGCGAGCAGTACTTC; CDR3aa: CASAGDLSEQYF
v_gene: TRBV6-1; d_gene: TRBD1; j_gene: TRBJ2-5; abundance: -; CDR3nt: TGTGCCAGCAGTGAATACTCCGGGACAGGTCAAGAGACCCAGTACTTC; CDR3aa: CASSEYSGTGQETQYF
v_gene: TRBV7-8; d_gene: -; j_gene: TRBJ1-4; abundance: -; CDR3nt: TGTGCCAGCAGCCAGCGCGGCCCTAATGAAAAACTGTTTTTT; CDR3aa: CASSQRGPNEKLFF
v_gene: TRBV25-1; d_gene: -; j_gene: TRBJ1-2; abundance: -; CDR3nt: TGTGCCAGCAGTGCAACCGAGGGGTATGGCTACACCTTC; CDR3aa: CASSATEGYGYTF
v_gene: TRBV7-2; d_gene: -; j_gene: TRBJ2-2; abundance: few; CDR3nt: TGTGCCAGCAGCCCCGGAGGGGCTTACACCGGGGAGCTGTTTTTT; CDR3aa: CASSPGGAYTGELFF
v_gene: TRBV10-3; d_gene: -; j_gene: TRBJ2-1; abundance: few; CDR3nt: TGTGCCATCAGTGATCCTGTAGGGGCAAGCTCCTACAATGAGCAGTTCTTC; CDR3aa: CAISDPVGASSYNEQFF
v_gene: TRBV7-9; d_gene: -; j_gene: TRBJ1-6; abundance: few; CDR3nt: TGTGCCAGCAGCTTACCTCAGTCACCCCTCCACTTT; CDR3aa: CASSLPQSPLHF
v_gene: TRBV9; d_gene: TRBD1; j_gene: TRBJ1-1; abundance: -; CDR3nt: TGTGCCAGCAGCGGATGGACAGGGGACACTGAAGCTTTCTTT; CDR3aa: CASSGWTGDTEAFF
v_gene: TRBV5-1; d_gene: -; j_gene: TRBJ2-7; abundance: few; CDR3nt: TGCGCCAGCAGCTCGGGACATACGAGCTCCTACGAGCAGTACTTC; CDR3aa: CASSSGHTSSYEQYF
v_gene: TRBV30; d_gene: TRBD2; j_gene: TRBJ2-7; abundance: -; CDR3nt: TGTGCCTGGGGGGCCGGGGAGGGACGGTCCTACGAGCAGTACTTC; CDR3aa: CAWGAGEGRSYEQYF
v_gene: TRBV9; d_gene: -; j_gene: TRBJ1-3; abundance: -; CDR3nt: TGTGCCAGCAGCCATGGAAGGGTGACAACCCAGCGTACGGGGGGAAACACCATATATTTT; CDR3aa: CASSHGRVTTQRTGGNTIYF
v_gene: TRBV11-2; d_gene: TRBD2; j_gene: TRBJ2-5; abundance: -; CDR3nt: TGTGCCAGCAGCTTTTCTCCTAGCGGAGAGACCCAGTACTTC; CDR3aa: CASSFSPSGETQYF